The source of this T cell receptor (beta chain) is a study of CD8+ T cells in alopecia areata. Study-wide background: The duration of tofacitinib was 6 to 18 months, with 6 months off drug afterward.

The V and J ends lost 8 bases and 1 base respectively, with 14 bases between them. The CDR3 contains 14 residues. The germline V gene encodes CDR1 MNHEY and CDR2 SVGAGI. The treatment denotes: oral pan-JAK inhibitor, 5-10 mg twice daily. Cell sorting was applied to PBMCs, and CD4+ and CD8+ T cells were collected. RNA was extracted and reverse transcribed into cDNA as the sequencing template. Generated by immunoSEQ multiplex PCR, the TCRdb table keeps only in-frame clones and is missing some. This table holds tens of thousands of clones, about 43% found once. The sample in question was CD8+ T cells sorted from blood, obtained at approximately week 39, from a patient treated with tofacitinib. This receptor was identified in a human donor with alopecia areata. The chain uses TRBV6-5 and TRBJ2-5; D is uncertain. This CDR3 is CASSQGWSQETQYF. In DNA, the CDR3 is TGTGCCAGCTCCCAAGGATGGAGCCAAGAGACCCAGTACTTC.